This record covers a single T cell receptor beta chain. Antigen: not known. TCRdb re-derived calls from the 5' RACE reads in MiXCR, one entry per CDR3 protein. The repertoire holds 100,000 to 120,000 distinct CDR3 sequences, with 15% to 20% as singletons. The source of the sample is a study of human T cells and chemical hapten exposure. Overall study: The study traced per-sample TCR yield variation mainly to small differences in pooled library volumes.

Points from the study as a whole: Among TCRs, those above 1 in 1000 frequency were unaffected by DPC sensitization.

Whole blood that had not been fractionated was the source of extracted total RNA. Germline trimming cut 1 base from V and 9 bases from J; bases unmatched to any gene: 9. Per germline, CDR1 MGHDK and CDR2 SYGVNS. The CDR3 covers 16 residues. The clonotype originates from a human donor in good health. The rearrangement joins TRBV25-1 to TRBJ2-3, with TRBD2 matching 11 bases. DNA for the CDR3: TGTGCCAGCAGTGAATCCCCTAGCGGGAGGCCCGCCACGCAGTATTTT. It translates to CASSESPSGRPATQYF.